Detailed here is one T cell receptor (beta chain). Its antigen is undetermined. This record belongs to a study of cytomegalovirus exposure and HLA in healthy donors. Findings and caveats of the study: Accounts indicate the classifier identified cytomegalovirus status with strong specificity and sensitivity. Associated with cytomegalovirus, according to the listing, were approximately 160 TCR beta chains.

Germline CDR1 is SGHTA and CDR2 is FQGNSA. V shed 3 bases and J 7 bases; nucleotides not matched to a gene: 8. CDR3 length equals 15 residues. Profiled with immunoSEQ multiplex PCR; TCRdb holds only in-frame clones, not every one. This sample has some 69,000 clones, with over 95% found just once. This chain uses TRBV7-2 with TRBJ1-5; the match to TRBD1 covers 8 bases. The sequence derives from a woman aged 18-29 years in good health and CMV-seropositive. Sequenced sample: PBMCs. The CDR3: CASSLVPGGVQPQHF. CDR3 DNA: TGTGCCAGCAGCTTGGTTCCAGGGGGCGTGCAGCCCCAGCATTTT.